The clone carrying this T cell receptor beta chain has only a few counts. Antigen specificity is unknown. KT2, a clone with a known TCR, was spiked into unfractionated PBMC. These data come from a study of quantifying T cell responses using KT2 cells. Study details: TCR alpha and beta constant-region primers primed reverse transcription of RNA. Overall study results and limits: KT2 sequence counts showed saturation when very many KT2 cells were spiked in. The number of KT2 alpha and beta sequences was a linear function of input KT2 cells.

Trimming took 3 bases from V and 5 from J; bases not matched to a gene: 16. Germline V gives CDR1 GTSNPN, CDR2 SVGIG (reference sequence). This CDR3 comprises 17 residues. An oligo carrying a UMI was ligated to the cDNA 3' end. First-round PCR used about 4 cycles and beta primers RC1.1 and RC1.2 covering TRBC1 and TRBC2. TCR alpha and beta chains were handled separately starting at the second PCR. MiXCR, applied by TCRdb to the UMI-ligation and nested PCR reads, yields one record per CDR3 protein. The sample consists of 25,000 to 40,000 distinct CDR3 sequences, under 13% of them appearing once. Sequenced input: PBMCs spiked with cells of the T cell clone KT2. The TCR originated in a human donor. The chain employs TRBV30 and TRBJ2-7; 10 bases are a match to TRBD2. The CDR3 DNA follows: TGTGCCTGGAGGGCAAGCGGGGGGGCAAAGGATCAGAACGAGCAGTACTTC. Encoded protein: CAWRASGGAKDQNEQYF.